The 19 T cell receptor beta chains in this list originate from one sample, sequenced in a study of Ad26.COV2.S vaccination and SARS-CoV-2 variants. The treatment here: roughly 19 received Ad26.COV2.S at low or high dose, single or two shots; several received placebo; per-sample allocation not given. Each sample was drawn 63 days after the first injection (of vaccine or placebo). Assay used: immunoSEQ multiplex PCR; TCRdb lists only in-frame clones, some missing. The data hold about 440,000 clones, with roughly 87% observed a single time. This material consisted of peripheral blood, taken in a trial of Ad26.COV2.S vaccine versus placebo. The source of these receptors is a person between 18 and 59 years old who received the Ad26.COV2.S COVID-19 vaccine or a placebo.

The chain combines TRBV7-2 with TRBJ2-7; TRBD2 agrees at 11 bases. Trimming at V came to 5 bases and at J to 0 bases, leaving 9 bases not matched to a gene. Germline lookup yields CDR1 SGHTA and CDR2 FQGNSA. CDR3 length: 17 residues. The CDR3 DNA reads TGTGCCAGCAGCGTCAGTTCCGGGACTAGCGGCTCCTACGAGCAGTACTTC. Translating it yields CASSVSSGTSGSYEQYF.

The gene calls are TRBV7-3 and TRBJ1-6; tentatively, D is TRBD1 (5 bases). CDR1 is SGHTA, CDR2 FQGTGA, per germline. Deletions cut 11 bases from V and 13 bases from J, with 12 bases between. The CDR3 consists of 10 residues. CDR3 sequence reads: CARGGPPLHF. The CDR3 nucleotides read TGTGCCCGGGGCGGACCGCCCCTCCACTTT. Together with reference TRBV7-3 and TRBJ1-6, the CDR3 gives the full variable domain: GAGVSQTPSNKVTEKGKYVELRCDPISGHTALYWYRQSLGQGPEFLIYFQGTGAADDSGLPNDRFFAVRPEGSVSTLKIQRTERGDSAVYLCARGGPPLHFGNGTRLTVT.

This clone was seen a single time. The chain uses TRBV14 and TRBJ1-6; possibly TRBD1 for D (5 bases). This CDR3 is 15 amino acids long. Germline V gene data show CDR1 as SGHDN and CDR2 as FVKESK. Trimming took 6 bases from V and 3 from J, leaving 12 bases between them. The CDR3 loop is CASSSDSYYNSPLHF. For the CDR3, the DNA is TGTGCCAGCAGTTCCGACAGCTACTATAATTCACCCCTCCACTTT.

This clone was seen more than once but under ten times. In DNA form, the CDR3 reads TGTGCCAGCAGCTTGACAGGAGACAGAAGCTCACCCCTCCACTTT. Translating it yields CASSLTGDRSSPLHF. This chain uses TRBV7-8 with TRBJ1-6, with D perhaps matching TRBD1 (6 bases). Germline V lookup: CDR1 SGHVS, CDR2 FQNEAQ. Trimming took off 3 bases at V and 10 bases at J, with 16 bases between the two ends. The CDR3 loop spans 15 amino acids.

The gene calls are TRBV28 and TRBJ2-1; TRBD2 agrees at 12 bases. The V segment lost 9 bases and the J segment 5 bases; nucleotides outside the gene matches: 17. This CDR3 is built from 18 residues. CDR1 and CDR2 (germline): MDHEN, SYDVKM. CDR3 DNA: TGTGCCAGTTCGTACTATCCGGGACTAGCGGGTAACGACAATGAGCAGTTCTTC. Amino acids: CASSYYPGLAGNDNEQFF. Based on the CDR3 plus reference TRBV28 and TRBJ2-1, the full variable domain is DVKVTQSSRYLVKRTGEKVFLECVQDMDHENMFWYRQDPGLGLRLIYFSYDVKMKEKGDIPEGYSVSREKKERFSLILESASTNQTSMYLCASSYYPGLAGNDNEQFFGPGTRLTVL.

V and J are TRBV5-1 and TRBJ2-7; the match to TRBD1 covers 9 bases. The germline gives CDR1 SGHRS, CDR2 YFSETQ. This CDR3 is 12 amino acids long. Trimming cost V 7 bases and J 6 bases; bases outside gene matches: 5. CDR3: CASGLGQGEQYF. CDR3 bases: TGCGCCAGCGGCCTGGGACAGGGCGAGCAGTACTTC.

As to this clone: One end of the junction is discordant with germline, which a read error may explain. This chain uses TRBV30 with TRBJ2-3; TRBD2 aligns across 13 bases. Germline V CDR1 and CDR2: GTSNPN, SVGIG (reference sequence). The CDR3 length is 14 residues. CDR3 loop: CAWSVLAGGEFKVF. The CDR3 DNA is TGTGCCTGGAGTGTACTAGCGGGAGGGGAGTTTAAAGTTTTT.

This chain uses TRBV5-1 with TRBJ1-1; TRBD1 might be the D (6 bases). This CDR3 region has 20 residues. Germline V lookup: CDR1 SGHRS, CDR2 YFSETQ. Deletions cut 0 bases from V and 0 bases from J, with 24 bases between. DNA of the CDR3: TGCGCCAGCAGCTTGGGAGCCTTGGGCTGGACAGCTCCTATGAACACTGAAGCTTTCTTT. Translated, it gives CASSLGALGWTAPMNTEAFF.

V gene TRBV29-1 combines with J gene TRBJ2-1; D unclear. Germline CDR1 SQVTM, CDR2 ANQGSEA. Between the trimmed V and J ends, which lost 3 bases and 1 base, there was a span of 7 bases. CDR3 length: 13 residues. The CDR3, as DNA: TGCAGCGTTGAGTCGGCATCCTACAATGAGCAGTTCTTC. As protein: CSVESASYNEQFF.

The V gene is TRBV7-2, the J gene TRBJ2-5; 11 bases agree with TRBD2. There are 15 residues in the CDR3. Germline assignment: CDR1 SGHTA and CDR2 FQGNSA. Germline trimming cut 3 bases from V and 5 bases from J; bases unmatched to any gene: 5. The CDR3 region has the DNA TGTGCCAGCAGCTTTACTAGCGGGAGCTCGGAGACCCAGTACTTC. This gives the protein CASSFTSGSSETQYF.

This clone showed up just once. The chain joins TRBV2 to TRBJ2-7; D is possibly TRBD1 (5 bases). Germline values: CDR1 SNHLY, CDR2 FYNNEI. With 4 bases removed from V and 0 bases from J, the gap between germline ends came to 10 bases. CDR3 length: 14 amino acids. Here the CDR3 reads CASSGTPSSYEQYF. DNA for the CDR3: TGTGCCAGCAGTGGGACACCGAGCTCCTACGAGCAGTACTTC.

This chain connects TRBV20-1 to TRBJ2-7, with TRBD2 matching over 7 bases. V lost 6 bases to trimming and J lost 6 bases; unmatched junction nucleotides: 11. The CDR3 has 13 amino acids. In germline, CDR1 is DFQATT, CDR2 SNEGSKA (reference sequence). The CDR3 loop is CSASTGRSREQYF. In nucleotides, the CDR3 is TGCAGTGCCAGTACCGGGAGGAGTCGCGAGCAGTACTTC.

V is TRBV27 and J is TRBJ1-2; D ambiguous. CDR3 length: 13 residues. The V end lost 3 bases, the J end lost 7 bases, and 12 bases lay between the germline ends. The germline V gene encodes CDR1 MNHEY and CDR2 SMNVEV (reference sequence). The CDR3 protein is CASSFGPLGGYTF. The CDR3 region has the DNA TGTGCCAGCAGTTTTGGCCCTCTCGGTGGCTACACCTTC.

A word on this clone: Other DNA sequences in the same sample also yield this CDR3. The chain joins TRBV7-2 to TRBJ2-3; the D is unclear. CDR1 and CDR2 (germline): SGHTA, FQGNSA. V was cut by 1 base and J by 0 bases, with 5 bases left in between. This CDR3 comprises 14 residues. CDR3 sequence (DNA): TGTGCCAGCAGCTTAGTGCCTAGCACAGATACGCAGTATTTT. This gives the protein CASSLVPSTDTQYF.

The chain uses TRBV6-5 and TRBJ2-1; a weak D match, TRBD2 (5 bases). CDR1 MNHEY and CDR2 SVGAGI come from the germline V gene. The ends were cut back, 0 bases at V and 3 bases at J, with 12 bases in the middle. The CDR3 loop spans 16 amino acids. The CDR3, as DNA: TGTGCCAGCAGTTACTCGAAAGCGGACCTCTACAATGAGCAGTTCTTC. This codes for CASSYSKADLYNEQFF.

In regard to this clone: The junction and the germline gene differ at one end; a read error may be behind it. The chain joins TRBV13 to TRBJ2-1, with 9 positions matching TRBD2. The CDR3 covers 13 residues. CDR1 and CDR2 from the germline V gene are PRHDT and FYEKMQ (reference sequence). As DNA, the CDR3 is TGTGCCAGCAGCTCCAGACTAGCGGCCTCGGAGGTCTTC. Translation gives CASSSRLAASEVF.

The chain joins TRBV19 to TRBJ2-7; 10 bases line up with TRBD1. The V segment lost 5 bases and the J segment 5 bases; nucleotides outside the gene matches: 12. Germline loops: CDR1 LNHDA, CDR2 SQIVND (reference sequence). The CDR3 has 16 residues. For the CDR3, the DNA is TGTGCCAGTAGTCTGAGATGGACAGGGGGTACCCACGAGCAGTACTTC. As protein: CASSLRWTGGTHEQYF.

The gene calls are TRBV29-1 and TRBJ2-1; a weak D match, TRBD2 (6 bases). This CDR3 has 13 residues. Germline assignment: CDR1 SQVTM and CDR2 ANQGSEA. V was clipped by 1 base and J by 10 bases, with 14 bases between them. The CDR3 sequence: CSVEGVGGPEQFF. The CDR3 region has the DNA TGCAGCGTTGAAGGGGTCGGGGGTCCAGAGCAGTTCTTC.

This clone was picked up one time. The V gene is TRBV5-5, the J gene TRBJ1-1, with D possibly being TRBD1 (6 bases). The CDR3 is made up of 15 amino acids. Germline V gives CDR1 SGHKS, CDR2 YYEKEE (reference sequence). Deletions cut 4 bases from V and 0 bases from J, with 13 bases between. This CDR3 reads CASSPRDTMNTEAFF. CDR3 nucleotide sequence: TGTGCCAGCAGCCCGAGGGACACCATGAACACTGAAGCTTTCTTT.